A selection of T cell receptor beta chains follows, all from one sample in a study of cytomegalovirus exposure and HLA in healthy donors. Some clones are missing from TCRdb's copy, which holds only in-frame ones; the method was immunoSEQ multiplex PCR. The sample shows some 100,000 clones, roughly 79% of them seen only once. The sequenced sample consisted of PBMCs. The receptors here all came from a female donor in good health and CMV-seropositive. CDR3s include the opening cysteine and the closing phenylalanine or tryptophan. D genes are given only for firm matches. The size of a clone is reported for some rows only, either as once, few or many, or as a class for expanded clones.

d_call clone_size j_call v_call cdr3_aa cdr3_nt
. . TRBJ2-1 TRBV4-1 CASSHFGGNGQFF TGCGCCAGCAGCCATTTCGGAGGGAATGGGCAGTTCTTC
. . TRBJ2-1 TRBV10-3 CAISLTREDNEQFF TGTGCCATCAGCTTAACTAGGGAGGACAATGAGCAGTTCTTC
. . TRBJ2-2 TRBV30 CAWSVVTAANTGELFF TGTGCCTGGAGTGTGGTGACAGCCGCGAACACCGGGGAGCTGTTTTTT
. . TRBJ2-7 TRBV6-5 CASSTAYEQYF TGTGCCAGCAGCACAGCCTACGAGCAGTACTTC
. few TRBJ2-1 TRBV7-8 CASSLEGEYNEQFF TGTGCCAGCAGCTTAGAGGGGGAATACAATGAGCAGTTCTTC
. . TRBJ2-5 TRBV5-4 CASSLAEETQYF TGTGCCAGCAGCTTGGCCGAAGAGACCCAGTACTTC
. . TRBJ1-2 TRBV6-5 CASSYTPRVHGYTF TGTGCCAGCAGTTACACCCCCAGGGTCCATGGCTACACCTTC
. . TRBJ1-5 TRBV2 CASSGRVGNQPQHF TGTGCCAGCAGTGGTCGGGTCGGCAATCAGCCCCAGCATTTT
TRBD1 few TRBJ1-3 TRBV25-1 CASSKQGRVNTIYF TGTGCCAGCAGCAAACAGGGGCGGGTAAACACCATATATTTT
TRBD2 few TRBJ2-3 TRBV2 CASSELAGGTDTQYF TGTGCCAGCAGTGAACTAGCGGGGGGGACAGATACGCAGTATTTT
TRBD1 . TRBJ2-2 TRBV7-9 CASSQDRGVTGELFF TGTGCCAGCAGCCAGGACAGGGGGGTCACCGGGGAGCTGTTTTTT
. . TRBJ2-7 TRBV6-1 CASSEAQQGGVAKQYF TGTGCCAGCAGTGAAGCTCAACAGGGGGGGGTGGCGAAGCAGTACTTC
. once TRBJ2-3 TRBV7-8 CASSLAGHTDTQYF TGTGCCAGCAGCTTAGCGGGCCACACAGATACGCAGTATTTT
. . TRBJ2-5 TRBV29-1 CSVEPFQETQYF TGCAGCGTTGAACCCTTCCAAGAGACCCAGTACTTC
. . TRBJ2-7 TRBV5-6 CASSLTMTGTPYEQYF TGTGCCAGCAGCTTGACGATGACAGGTACCCCCTACGAGCAGTACTTC
. few TRBJ2-2 TRBV5-1 CASRSTGGTGELFF TGCGCCAGCAGATCGACAGGAGGAACCGGGGAGCTGTTTTTT
. once TRBJ1-6 TRBV15 CATSRDRPTGRGRDSPLHF TGTGCCACCAGCAGAGACCGCCCAACAGGGAGGGGAAGAGATTCACCCCTCCACTTT
. many TRBJ2-3 TRBV6-5 CASTEGGEADTQYF TGTGCCAGCACTGAGGGGGGGGAAGCAGATACGCAGTATTTT
. . TRBJ2-7 TRBV11-2 CASSFAPPGLKYF TGTGCCAGCAGCTTTGCTCCACCGGGACTCAAGTACTTC
TRBD1 . TRBJ2-7 TRBV10-3 CATASRDRIAYEQYF TGTGCCACCGCTAGCCGGGACAGGATTGCCTACGAGCAGTACTTC
. . TRBJ1-2 TRBV4-2 CASSQDLNLGQHYGYTF TGTGCCAGCAGCCAAGATCTGAATTTGGGGCAGCACTATGGCTACACCTTC
. . TRBJ2-2 TRBV7-2 CASSNLGSGVMFF TGTGCCAGCAGTAACTTAGGGTCGGGGGTGATGTTTTTT
TRBD1 . TRBJ2-7 TRBV5-1 CASSSTGDGEQYF TGCGCCAGCAGCTCCACAGGGGACGGCGAGCAGTACTTC
. . TRBJ2-7 TRBV18 CASSPAAVEQYF TGTGCCAGCTCACCAGCGGCAGTCGAGCAGTACTTC
TRBD1 . TRBJ1-6 TRBV5-1 CASSLNRGPGNSPLHF TGCGCCAGCAGCTTGAACAGGGGGCCTGGGAATTCACCCCTCCACTTT
. . TRBJ2-2 TRBV11-1 CASSAGTPNTGELFF TGTGCCAGCAGCGCCGGGACACCAAACACCGGGGAGCTGTTTTTT
. . TRBJ1-1 TRBV11-2 CASSFSSGNTEAFF TGTGCCAGCAGCTTCTCCTCCGGGAACACTGAAGCTTTCTTT
TRBD1 . TRBJ1-1 TRBV4-2 CASSQVGRTGTEQAFF TGTGCCAGCAGCCAAGTGGGGAGGACAGGCACGGAACAAGCTTTCTTT
TRBD1 . TRBJ1-1 TRBV2 CASSAGGRPEAFF TGTGCCAGCAGTGCAGGGGGTAGGCCTGAAGCTTTCTTT